The rows below give T cell receptor beta chains drawn from one sample of a study of T-cell memory formation after mild COVID-19. TCRdb passed the 5' RACE reads through MiXCR, listing each CDR3 protein once. The sample yields about 540,000 distinct CDR3 sequences, 20% seen once. Material: PBMCs or a T cell subset sorted from them (not recorded which). Receptors originate from an adult woman who had mild COVID-19 (a few samples of this study predate the infection). Cell type and time point are not known. CDR3s include the opening cysteine and the closing phenylalanine or tryptophan.

v_gene	j_gene	CDR3aa
TRBV7-9	TRBJ2-7	CASSFLASSGGPTYEQYF
TRBV3-1	TRBJ2-7	CASSQVSSYEQYF
TRBV7-9	TRBJ2-1	CASSPTQATIREQFF
TRBV7-6	TRBJ2-2	CASSAAGTGELFF
TRBV6-2/TRBV6-3	TRBJ2-5	CASSASGTGRQETQYF
TRBV27	TRBJ1-2	CASRQTGTLYGYTF
TRBV6-5	TRBJ2-3	CASRPRTSGIADTQYF
TRBV7-3	TRBJ2-3	CASSSLTSGGKGINTQYF
TRBV15	TRBJ2-6	CATSRGRDRGLGANVLTF
TRBV5-1	TRBJ2-2	CASSLLQGAHSGELFF
TRBV7-6	TRBJ2-7	CASSPILGRSSYEQYF
TRBV20-1	TRBJ2-7	CSASSGTASYEQYF
TRBV5-1	TRBJ2-2	CATSSGGAADGELFF
TRBV11-2	TRBJ2-1	CASSFDRVRGDEQFF
TRBV27	TRBJ1-3	CASSLSLSSGNTIYF
TRBV6-2/TRBV6-3	TRBJ2-1	CASSYVWRTSGVLSEQFF
TRBV7-9	TRBJ1-2	CASRGPYGYTF
TRBV7-9	TRBJ2-1	CASSLVGDLDNEQFF
TRBV20-1	TRBJ1-2	CSASGVYGYTF
TRBV12-3/TRBV12-4	TRBJ2-7	CASSFFLAGASYEQYF
TRBV7-2	TRBJ2-1	CASSLISGTTDEQFF
TRBV15	TRBJ2-1	CATSRGLTEQFF
TRBV20-1	TRBJ2-1	CSAREGREQFF
TRBV7-2	TRBJ2-5	CASRTYLEETQYF
TRBV7-3	TRBJ1-1	CASSNGPNTEAFF
TRBV2	TRBJ2-1	CASSQKRESSYNEQFF
TRBV4-2	TRBJ2-7	CASSQVGQGAREQYF
TRBV12-3/TRBV12-4	TRBJ2-7	CASSSGGGDEQYF
TRBV7-9	TRBJ1-6	CASSHQGNLGSPLHF
TRBV7-9	TRBJ2-7	CASSTYTGTYEQYF
TRBV6-2/TRBV6-3	TRBJ1-1	CASSYSDRGAAFF
TRBV4-3	TRBJ1-2	CASSQKAYGNPVHYGYTF
TRBV20-1	TRBJ1-2	CSAARTGREFGGYTF
TRBV20-1	TRBJ2-3	CSAAPAGQGTDTQYF
TRBV5-1	TRBJ2-1	CASSLVVAGALREQFF
TRBV20-1	TRBJ1-1	CSARDTTGPPRAFF
TRBV7-9	TRBJ2-7	CASSESGAYAYEQYF
TRBV5-4	TRBJ2-5	CASSTNRGETQYF
TRBV12-3/TRBV12-4	TRBJ2-4	CASSSTGANIQYF
TRBV6-2/TRBV6-3	TRBJ2-1	CASSYRGQPWPFF
TRBV29-1	TRBJ2-5	CSVGLGGGETQYF
TRBV4-1	TRBJ2-1	CASSHPMDEQFF
TRBV14	TRBJ1-2	CASSQVGGGDYGYTF
TRBV20-1	TRBJ1-3	CSATEGELAGNTIYF
TRBV6-1	TRBJ2-7	CASSPKRGTYEQYF
TRBV6-2/TRBV6-3	TRBJ2-1	CASSYSKAGPSYNEQFF
TRBV4-2	TRBJ2-6	CASSTETGSGANVLTF
TRBV18	TRBJ1-1	CASSPKWGEDTEAFF
TRBV4-3	TRBJ2-6	CASSQDYPGANVLTF
TRBV9	TRBJ1-1	CASSVRAVSTEAFF
TRBV6-4	TRBJ2-3	CASSDEGAGVDTQYF
TRBV24-1	TRBJ1-1	CAIGTGIRAFF
TRBV2	TRBJ2-1	CASTQNNEQFF
TRBV6-5	TRBJ2-1	CASSYSDRAQSYNEQFF
TRBV7-2	TRBJ1-1	CASSLDLGRNTEAFF
TRBV5-1	TRBJ1-1	CASSRGTGSNTEAFF